This T cell receptor (beta chain) was sequenced for a study of blood T cell repertoires in COVID-19 (dated by TCRdb to 2020 to 2021). Regarding the research as a whole: Collaborator samples came from the United States, Italy and Spain and covered acute and convalescent phases of COVID-19. The prospective study material was composed of cDNA or gDNA derived from T cells, B-cell-depleted T cells, or PBMCs. The dataset comprised deeply sampled blood TCRbeta repertoires from subjects exposed to, actively infected with, or recovered from COVID-19. The repertoires were released in a freely available public database intended as a resource for research on the immune response to SARS-CoV-2. The samples were drawn from two sources: the first 160 participants of the ongoing ImmuneRACE study, and 1,254 subjects contributed by 6 global collaborators. Sample metadata almost always included a de-identified subject ID, COVID-19 status, age in years and sex. Where available, HLA class I and class II types were taken from metadata supplied by the sample provider and were not determined by assay-based typing. Paper-wide results and their limitations: Clinical and demographic metadata were provided uncurated, with the amount varying by source and participant.

Note on this clone: This receptor's antigen is unknown. No base qualities exist here, and no much larger clone lies one base off it.

A second Seattle source provided samples from volunteer blood donors who had recovered from COVID-19. Each collaborating institution followed its own protocols to collect whole blood in K2EDTA tubes. For TCRbeta analysis, collaborator samples were shipped as frozen whole blood, as isolated PBMCs, or as DNA extracted from either sample type. From cysteine to phenylalanine, the CDR3 is 13 amino acids long. Only the CDR3 part of the read is kept: 39 bases, read in frame from the first base. Trimming takes 5 bases from V and 8 bases from J, and the germline ends sit 12 bases apart. Via the germline V gene, CDR1 is MNHEY and CDR2 SVGAGI. TCRbeta CDR3 regions were amplified from genomic DNA by means of the immunoSEQ Assay, a bias-controlled multiplex PCR. Per the source publication's procedure: The number of nucleated cells in each sample was estimated by amplification of reference gene primers within the assay. To quantify the absolute abundance of each unique TCRbeta CDR3 rearrangement, sequence reads were collapsed and filtered. For each sample, productive Simpson clonality was calculated as the square root of Simpson's diversity index across productive rearrangements. TCRdb took this table from immuneACCESS and kept in-frame rearrangements with V and J called. Such tables lack part of the clones; where checked against another copy, unresolved V genes explain under half of the gap, and the rest is unexplained. Clone size and V and J calls were adopted from that table, with D and trimming inferred from the DNA. The sample table lists 310,000 or so clones, roughly 87% of them with a count of one. About 2% of the sample is taken by the ten largest.

The receptor chain draws on TRBV6-5 and TRBJ1-4; no confident D gene assignment can be made. The TCR originated in a woman in her 50s who had recovered from COVID-19. The specimen was peripheral blood. The nucleotide sequence reads TGTGCCAGCAGTCCCGGGAGGGTGGAAAAACTGTTTTTT. It is translated as CASSPGRVEKLFF.